This T cell receptor (beta chain) appears in the sequencing data of a study of T cells in Graves' hyperthyroidism and ophthalmopathy. This CDR3 has 15 amino acids. V gave up 6 bases and J gave up 5 bases; unmatched junction bases: 8. RNA transcripts gave rise to amplified TCR beta CDR3 regions. The TCR CDR3 was amplified in a first-round RT-PCR using the HTBI primer set. In TCRdb, the multiplex PCR reads were re-called with MiXCR into one record per CDR3 protein. The sample shows 550,000 to 600,000 distinct CDR3 sequences, about a sixth of them seen only once. This clonotype was found a few times. Material: blood. The rearrangement links TRBV12-3 or TRBV12-4 to TRBJ2-5; 11 bases are a match to TRBD2. This sequence originates from a woman under 30 with Graves' hyperthyroidism. The CDR3 DNA is TGTGCCAGCAGCTTACACGGGACTAGCGGCGAGACCCAGTACTTC. Amino acid sequence: CASSLHGTSGETQYF.